This TCR beta chain comes out of a study of immune evolution from preneoplasia to lung adenocarcinoma. The V and J ends lost 6 bases and 4 bases respectively, with 15 bases between them. Germline V gene sequence: CDR1 SGHNT, CDR2 YENEEA. The CDR3 covers 15 residues. Clones were sequenced by immunoSEQ multiplex PCR, and TCRdb holds only the in-frame ones, with some missing. The sample contains 3,500 to 4,000 clones, roughly four fifths of which appear only once. The V gene is TRBV11-3, the J gene TRBJ2-2; D unclear. The sample taken for sequencing was FFPE minimally invasive lung adenocarcinoma tissue. The source is a person aged 60-79 years with lung adenocarcinoma. This CDR3 is CASRSPAGTTGELFF. The CDR3 DNA sequence: TGTGCCAGCAGGTCCCCAGCAGGAACCACCGGGGAGCTGTTTTTT.